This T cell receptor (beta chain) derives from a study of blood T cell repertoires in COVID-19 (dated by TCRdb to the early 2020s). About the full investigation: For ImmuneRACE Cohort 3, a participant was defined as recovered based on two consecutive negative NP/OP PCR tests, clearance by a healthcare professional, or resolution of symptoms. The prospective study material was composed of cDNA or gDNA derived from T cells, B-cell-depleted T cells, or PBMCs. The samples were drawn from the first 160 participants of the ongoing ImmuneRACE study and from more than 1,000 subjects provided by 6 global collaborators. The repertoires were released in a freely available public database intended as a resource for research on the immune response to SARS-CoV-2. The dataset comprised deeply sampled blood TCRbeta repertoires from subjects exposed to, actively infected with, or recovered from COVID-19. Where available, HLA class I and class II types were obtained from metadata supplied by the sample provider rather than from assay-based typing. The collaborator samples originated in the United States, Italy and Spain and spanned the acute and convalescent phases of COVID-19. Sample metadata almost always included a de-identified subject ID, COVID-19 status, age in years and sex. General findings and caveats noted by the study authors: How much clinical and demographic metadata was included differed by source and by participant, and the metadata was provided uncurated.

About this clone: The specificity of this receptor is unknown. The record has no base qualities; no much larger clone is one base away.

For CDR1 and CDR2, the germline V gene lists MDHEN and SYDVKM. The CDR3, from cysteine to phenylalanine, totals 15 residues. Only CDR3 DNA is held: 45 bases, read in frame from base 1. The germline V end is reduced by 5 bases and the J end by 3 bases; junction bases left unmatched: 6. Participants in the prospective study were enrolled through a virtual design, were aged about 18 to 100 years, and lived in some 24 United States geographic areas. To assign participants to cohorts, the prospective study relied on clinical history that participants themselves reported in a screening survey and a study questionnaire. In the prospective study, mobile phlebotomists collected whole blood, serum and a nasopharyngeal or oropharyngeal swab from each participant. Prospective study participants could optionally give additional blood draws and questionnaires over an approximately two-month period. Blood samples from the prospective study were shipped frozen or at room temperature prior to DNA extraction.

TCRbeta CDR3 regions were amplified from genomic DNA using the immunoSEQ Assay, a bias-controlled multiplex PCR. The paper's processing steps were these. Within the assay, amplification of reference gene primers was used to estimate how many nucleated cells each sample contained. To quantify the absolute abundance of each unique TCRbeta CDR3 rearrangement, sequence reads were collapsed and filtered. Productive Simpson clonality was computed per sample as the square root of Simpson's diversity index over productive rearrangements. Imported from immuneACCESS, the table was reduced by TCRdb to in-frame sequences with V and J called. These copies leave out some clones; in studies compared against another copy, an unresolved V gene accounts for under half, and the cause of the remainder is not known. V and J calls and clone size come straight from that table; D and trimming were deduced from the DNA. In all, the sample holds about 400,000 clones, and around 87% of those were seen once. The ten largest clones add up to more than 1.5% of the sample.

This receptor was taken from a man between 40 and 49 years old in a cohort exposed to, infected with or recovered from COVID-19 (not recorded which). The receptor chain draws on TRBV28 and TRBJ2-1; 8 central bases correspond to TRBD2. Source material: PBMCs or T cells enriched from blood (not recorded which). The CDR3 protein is CASSPAGAYYNEQFF. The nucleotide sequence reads TGTGCCAGCAGTCCAGCGGGAGCCTACTACAATGAGCAGTTCTTC.